This entry is about one TCR beta chain. Its antigen is as yet unknown. The source of the sample is a study of cytomegalovirus exposure and HLA in healthy donors. Overall study findings and caveats: A likely sequencing artifact accounted for one observed cluster of highly shared sequence variants. Fewer N-insertions (relative to the roughly 730-donor mean) were reportedly seen in an Asian-associated ancestry cluster in a later analysis. Later on, a genetic analysis was performed. It linked a missense variant in DCLRE1C with V- and J-gene trimming of TCR beta.

Amplification used 60 Vbeta primers and 13 Jbeta primers. Repertoires were generated with immunoSEQ multiplex PCR, while TCRdb's copy carries only in-frame clones and drops some. Of 150,000 to 200,000 clones in the sample, 70% to 80% were seen once. Germline V gene lookup returns CDR1 MNHEY and CDR2 SMNVEV (reference sequence). CDR3 length: 13 amino acids. The V end was cut by 3 bases, the J end by 3 bases, with 9 bases between. This chain joins TRBV27 and TRBJ2-7; D is unresolved. The sequence was obtained from a woman between 45 and 60 years old in good health and CMV-seronegative. The sequencing sample was made of PBMCs. The CDR3 DNA reads TGTGCCAGCAGTTTGTTCGCGAGCTACGAGCAGTACTTC. Amino acid sequence: CASSLFASYEQYF.